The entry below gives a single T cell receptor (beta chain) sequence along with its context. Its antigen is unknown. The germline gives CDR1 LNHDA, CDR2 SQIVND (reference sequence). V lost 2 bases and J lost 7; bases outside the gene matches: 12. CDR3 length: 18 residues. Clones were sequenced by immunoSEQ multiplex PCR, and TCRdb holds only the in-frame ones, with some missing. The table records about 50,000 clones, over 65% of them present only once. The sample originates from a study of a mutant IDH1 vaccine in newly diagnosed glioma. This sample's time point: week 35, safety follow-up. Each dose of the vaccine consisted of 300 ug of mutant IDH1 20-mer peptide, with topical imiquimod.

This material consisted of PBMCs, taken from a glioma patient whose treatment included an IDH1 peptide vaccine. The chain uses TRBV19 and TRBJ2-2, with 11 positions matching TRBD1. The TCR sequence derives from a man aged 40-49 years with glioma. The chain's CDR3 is CASSIPLRTGGRVGELFF. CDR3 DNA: TGTGCCAGTAGTATACCCCTCCGGACAGGGGGCCGAGTCGGGGAGCTGTTTTTT.